This paragraph reports one T cell receptor beta chain. These data originate in a study of control samples from healthy donors and cancer patients. Assay: immunoSEQ multiplex PCR; the TCRdb copy retains only in-frame clones and omits some. Of about 170,000 clones in the sample, just over 85% were seen once. Trimming took off 3 bases at V and 1 base at J, with 10 bases between the two ends. Germline assignment: CDR1 SGHAT and CDR2 FQNNGV. This CDR3 has 14 amino acids. The receptor was isolated from a woman in her twenties or thirties in good health. The chain combines TRBV11-2 with TRBJ2-7; D remains ambiguous. Sequencing was carried out using blood. CDR3 sequence reads: CASSFGPGSYEQYF. The CDR3 nucleotides are TGTGCCAGCAGCTTCGGACCCGGATCCTACGAGCAGTACTTC.